The subject of this entry is one T cell receptor (beta chain). Its antigen is unidentified. The sample belongs to a study of cytomegalovirus exposure and HLA in healthy donors. General study results and limits: Confirmation in vitro established that three CMV-associated chains were specific for CMV antigens.

Germline V lookup: CDR1 SGHDT, CDR2 YYEEEE. There are 13 residues in the CDR3. The V and J ends lost 0 bases and 2 bases respectively, with 5 bases between them. Sequenced by immunoSEQ multiplex PCR; TCRdb stores in-frame clones only, minus some. The table has roughly 100,000 clones, approximately 94% seen once. The sample consisted of PBMCs. The gene calls are TRBV5-6 and TRBJ1-1; D ambiguous. The TCR comes from a woman aged 18-35 years in good health and CMV-seronegative. CDR3 nucleotides: TGTGCCAGCAGCTTGGGAACAAACACTGAAGCTTTCTTT. Translation: CASSLGTNTEAFF.